The entry below describes one T cell receptor (beta chain). As yet, its antigen is unknown. Primers: 60 Vbeta forward and 13 Jbeta reverse. Repertoires were generated with immunoSEQ multiplex PCR, while TCRdb's copy carries only in-frame clones and drops some. The profile covers some 170,000 clones, with nearly 80% appearing a single time and 5% to 8% taken by the ten largest. This sample stems from a study of cytomegalovirus exposure and HLA in healthy donors. Study-wide results and caveats: Sequencing artifact likely explains a cluster of highly shared sequence variants. Earlier analysis found most TCR beta V segments productive about 90% or about 30% of the time.

Germline values: CDR1 MGHRA, CDR2 YSYEKL. This CDR3 comprises 15 residues. V was trimmed by 0 bases and J by 5 bases, leaving 13 bases between them. The chain joins TRBV4-1 to TRBJ2-5, with D unresolved. The receptor's source is a man aged 35-49 years in good health and CMV-seropositive. Sample: PBMCs. The CDR3 DNA reads TGCGCCAGCAGCCAAGAGAGCTCGAGCCCGGAGACCCAGTACTTC. Translating gives CASSQESSSPETQYF.